This T cell receptor (beta chain) was recovered during a study of T cell changes during pregnancy in multiple sclerosis. CDR1 is GTSNPN and CDR2 is SVGIG in the germline V gene (reference sequence). The CDR3 totals 14 residues. V lost 2 bases and J lost 1; bases outside the gene matches: 3. The data were produced by immunoSEQ multiplex PCR, yet TCRdb's version contains in-frame clones alone and is incomplete. The sample holds some 60,000 clones, roughly nine tenths seen once. The chain links TRBV30 to TRBJ1-2; 8 nucleotides agree with TRBD1. This specimen was CD4+ T cells from peripheral blood mononuclear cells, taken in the first trimester of pregnancy. This sequence originates from a female donor with multiple sclerosis, enrolled in a pregnancy study. The CDR3 bases are TGTGCCTGGAGTACAGGACAGGGTAACTATGGCTACACCTTC. Translation gives CAWSTGQGNYGYTF. Full variable domain (rest looked up from reference TRBV30 and TRBJ1-2): SQTIHQWPATLVQPVGSPLSLECTVEGTSNPNLYWYRQAAGRGLQLLFYSVGIGQISSEVPQNLSASRPQDRQFILSSKKLLLSDSGFYLCAWSTGQGNYGYTFGSGTRLTVV.